The sequence of this T cell receptor (beta chain) was determined in a study of radiotherapy plus CTLA-4 blockade in lung cancer. Some clones are missing from TCRdb's copy, which holds only in-frame ones; the method was immunoSEQ multiplex PCR. The repertoire has some 110,000 clones, 78% of them found once; the top ten carry 4.5% to 6.5%. Germline V CDR1 and CDR2: MGHRA, YSYEKL. This CDR3 contains 17 residues. Germline trimming cut 0 bases from V and 10 bases from J; bases unmatched to any gene: 15. This clone was counted a few times. This sequence joins TRBV4-1 and TRBJ2-1; 7 bases line up with TRBD2. The source was peripheral blood, collected from a patient treated with radiotherapy plus ipilimumab. The receptor was isolated from a human donor with non-small cell lung cancer who had a partial response to radiotherapy plus ipilimumab. CDR3 coding DNA: TGCGCCAGCAGCCAAGATTCCCGCGGGACTAAATCGTTAGAGCAGTTCTTC. Residues: CASSQDSRGTKSLEQFF.